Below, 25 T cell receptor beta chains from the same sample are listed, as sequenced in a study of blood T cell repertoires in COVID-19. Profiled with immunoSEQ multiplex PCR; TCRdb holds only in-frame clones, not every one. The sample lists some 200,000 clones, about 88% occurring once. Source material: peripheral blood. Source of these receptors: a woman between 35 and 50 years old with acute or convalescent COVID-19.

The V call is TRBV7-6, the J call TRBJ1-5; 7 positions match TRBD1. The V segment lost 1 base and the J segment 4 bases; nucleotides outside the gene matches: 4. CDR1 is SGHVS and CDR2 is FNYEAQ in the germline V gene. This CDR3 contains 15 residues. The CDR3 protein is CASSLGSGGNQPQHF. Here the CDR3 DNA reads TGTGCCAGCAGCTTAGGTTCAGGGGGTAATCAGCCCCAGCATTTT.

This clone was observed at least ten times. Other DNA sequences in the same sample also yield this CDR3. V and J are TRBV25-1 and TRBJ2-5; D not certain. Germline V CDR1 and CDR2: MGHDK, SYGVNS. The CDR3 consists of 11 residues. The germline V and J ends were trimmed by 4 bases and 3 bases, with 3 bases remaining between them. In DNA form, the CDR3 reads TGTGCCAGCAGTGCTAAAGAGACCCAGTACTTC. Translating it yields CASSAKETQYF.

The CDR3 DNA sequence: TGTGCCAGTAGTGCCTCTGACAGGGTGGGCGGCTACACCTTC. It encodes CASSASDRVGGYTF. The V call is TRBV19, the J call TRBJ1-2, with 7 bases identical to TRBD1. Losses at the gene ends were 5 bases for V and 8 bases for J; bases not matched to a gene: 11. This CDR3 has 14 amino acids. Germline assignment: CDR1 LNHDA and CDR2 SQIVND (reference sequence).

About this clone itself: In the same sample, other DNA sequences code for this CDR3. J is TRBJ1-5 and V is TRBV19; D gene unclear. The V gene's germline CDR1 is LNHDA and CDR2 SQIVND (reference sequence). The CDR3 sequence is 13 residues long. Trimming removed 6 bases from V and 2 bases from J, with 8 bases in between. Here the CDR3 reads CASRSRGNQPQHF. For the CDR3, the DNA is TGTGCCAGTAGGTCCCGGGGCAATCAGCCCCAGCATTTT.

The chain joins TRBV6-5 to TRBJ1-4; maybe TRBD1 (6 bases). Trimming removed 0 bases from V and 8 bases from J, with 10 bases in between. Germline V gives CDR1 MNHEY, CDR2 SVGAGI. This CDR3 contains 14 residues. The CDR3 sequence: CASSYSDRSEKLFF. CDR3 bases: TGTGCCAGCAGTTACTCGGACAGATCGGAAAAACTGTTTTTT.

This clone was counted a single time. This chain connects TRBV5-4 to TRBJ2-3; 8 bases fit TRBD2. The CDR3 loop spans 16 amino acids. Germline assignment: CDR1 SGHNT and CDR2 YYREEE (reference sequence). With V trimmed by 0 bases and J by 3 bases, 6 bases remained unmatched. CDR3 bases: TGTGCCAGCAGCTTGGCCGGGACTAGTAGGACAGATACGCAGTATTTT. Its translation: CASSLAGTSRTDTQYF. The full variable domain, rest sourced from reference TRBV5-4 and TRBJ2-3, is ETGVTQSPTHLIKTRGQQVTLRCSSQSGHNTVSWYQQALGQGPQFIFQYYREEENGRGNFPPRFSGLQFPNYSSELNVNALELDDSALYLCASSLAGTSRTDTQYFGPGTRLTVL.

The CDR3 loop reads CASSSDGIYEQYV. Written as DNA, the CDR3 is TGTGCCAGCAGCTCGGACGGGATATACGAGCAGTACGTC. The chain has TRBV11-2 and TRBJ2-7, with D perhaps TRBD2 (5 bases). The V end was cut by 4 bases, the J end by 4 bases, with 11 bases between. CDR3 length equals 13 residues. The germline V gene has CDR1 SGHAT and CDR2 FQNNGV.

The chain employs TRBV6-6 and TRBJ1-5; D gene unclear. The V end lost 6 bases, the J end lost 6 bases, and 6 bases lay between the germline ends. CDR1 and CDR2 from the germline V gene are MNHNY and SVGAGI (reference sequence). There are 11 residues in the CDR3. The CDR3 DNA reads TGTGCCAGCAGGGAGGGTCAGCCCCAGCATTTT. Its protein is CASREGQPQHF.

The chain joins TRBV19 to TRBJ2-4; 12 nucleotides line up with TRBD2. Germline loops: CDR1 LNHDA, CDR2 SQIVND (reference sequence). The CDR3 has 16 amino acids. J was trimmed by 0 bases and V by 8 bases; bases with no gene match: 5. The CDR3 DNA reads TGTGCCAGTGCTAGCGGGGGGGTACTAGCCAAAAACATTCAGTACTTC. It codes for CASASGGVLAKNIQYF.

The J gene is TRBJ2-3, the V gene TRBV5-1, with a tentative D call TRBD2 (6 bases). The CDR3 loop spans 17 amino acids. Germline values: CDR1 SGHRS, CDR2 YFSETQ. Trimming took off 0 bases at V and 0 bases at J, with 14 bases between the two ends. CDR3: CASSLGLAGTSTDTQYF. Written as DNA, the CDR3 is TGCGCCAGCAGCTTGGGACTGGCGGGGACTAGCACAGATACGCAGTATTTT.

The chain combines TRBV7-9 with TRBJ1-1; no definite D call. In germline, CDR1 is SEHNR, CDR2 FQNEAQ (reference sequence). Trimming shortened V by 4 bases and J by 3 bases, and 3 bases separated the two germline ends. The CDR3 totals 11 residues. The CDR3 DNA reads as TGTGCCAGCAGCTCGGACACTGAAGCTTTCTTT. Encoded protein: CASSSDTEAFF. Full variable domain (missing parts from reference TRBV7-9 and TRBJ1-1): DTGVSQNPRHKITKRGQNVTFRCDPISEHNRLYWYRQTLGQGPEFLTYFQNEAQLEKSRLLSDRFSAERPKGSFSTLEIQRTEQGDSAMYLCASSSDTEAFFGQGTRLTVV.

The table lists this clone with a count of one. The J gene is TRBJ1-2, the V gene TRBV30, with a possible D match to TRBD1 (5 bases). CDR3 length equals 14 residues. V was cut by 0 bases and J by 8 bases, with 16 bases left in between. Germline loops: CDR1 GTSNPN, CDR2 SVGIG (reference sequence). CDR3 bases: TGTGCCTGGAGTGTCGGGGGGTCCCTGCCGGGCTACACCTTC. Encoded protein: CAWSVGGSLPGYTF.

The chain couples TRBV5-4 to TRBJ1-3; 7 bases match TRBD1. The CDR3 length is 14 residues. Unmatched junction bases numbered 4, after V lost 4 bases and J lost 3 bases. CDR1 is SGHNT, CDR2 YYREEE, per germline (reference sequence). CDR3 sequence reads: CASSLTGFGNTIYF. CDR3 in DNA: TGTGCCAGCAGCCTGACAGGGTTTGGAAACACCATATATTTT.

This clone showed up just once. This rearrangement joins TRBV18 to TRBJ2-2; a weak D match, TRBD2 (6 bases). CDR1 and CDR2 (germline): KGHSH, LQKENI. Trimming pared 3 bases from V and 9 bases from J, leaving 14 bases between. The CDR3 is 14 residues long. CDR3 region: CASSPASDRRELFF. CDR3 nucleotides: TGTGCCAGCTCACCGGCTAGCGATCGAAGGGAGCTGTTTTTT.

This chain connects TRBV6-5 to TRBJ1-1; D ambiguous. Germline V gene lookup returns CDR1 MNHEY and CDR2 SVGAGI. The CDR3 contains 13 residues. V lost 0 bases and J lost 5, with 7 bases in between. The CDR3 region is CASSYSRGTEAFF. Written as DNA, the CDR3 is TGTGCCAGCAGTTACTCCCGAGGTACTGAAGCTTTCTTT.

CDR3 DNA sequence: TGTGCCAGCAGCCTCCGGCGGGGGGGTGAGAATACGCAGTATTTT. Translated, it gives CASSLRRGGENTQYF. The V call is TRBV11-2, the J call TRBJ2-3; 9 bases align to TRBD2. CDR3 length equals 15 residues. Germline V gives CDR1 SGHAT, CDR2 FQNNGV. With 5 bases clipped from V and 7 bases from J, the junction kept 10 bases outside the gene matches.

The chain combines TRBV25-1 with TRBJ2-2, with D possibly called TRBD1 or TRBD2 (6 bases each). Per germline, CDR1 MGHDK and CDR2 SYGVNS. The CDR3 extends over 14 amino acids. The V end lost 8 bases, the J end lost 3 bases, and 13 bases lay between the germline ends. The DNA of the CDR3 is TGTGCCAGCGGTGGGGGCGGGGACACCGGGGAGCTGTTTTTT. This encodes CASGGGGDTGELFF.

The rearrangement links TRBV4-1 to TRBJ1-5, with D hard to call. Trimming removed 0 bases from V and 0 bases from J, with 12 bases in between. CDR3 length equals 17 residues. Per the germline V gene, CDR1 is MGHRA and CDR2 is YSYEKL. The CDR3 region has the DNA TGCGCCAGCAGCCAAGATGGGCAGGTCTATAGCAATCAGCCCCAGCATTTT. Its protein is CASSQDGQVYSNQPQHF.

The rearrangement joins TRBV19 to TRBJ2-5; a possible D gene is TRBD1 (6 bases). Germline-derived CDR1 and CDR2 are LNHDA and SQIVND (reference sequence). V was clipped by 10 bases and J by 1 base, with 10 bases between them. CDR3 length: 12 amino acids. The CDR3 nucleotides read TGTGCCATTCCGGACAGCCAAGAGACCCAGTACTTC. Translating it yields CAIPDSQETQYF.

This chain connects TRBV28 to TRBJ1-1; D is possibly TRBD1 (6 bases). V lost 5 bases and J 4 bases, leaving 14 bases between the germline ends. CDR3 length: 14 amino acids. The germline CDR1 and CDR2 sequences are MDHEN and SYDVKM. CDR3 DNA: TGTGCCAGCAGTGTCGGGACAAAACCCACTGAAGCTTTCTTT. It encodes CASSVGTKPTEAFF.

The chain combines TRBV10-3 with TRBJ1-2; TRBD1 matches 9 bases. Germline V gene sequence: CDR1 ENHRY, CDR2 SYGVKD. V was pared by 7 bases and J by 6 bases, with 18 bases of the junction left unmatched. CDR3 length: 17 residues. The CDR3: CAITKTLDRGRADGYTF. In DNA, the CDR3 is TGTGCCATCACCAAGACACTGGACAGGGGAAGGGCCGATGGCTACACCTTC.

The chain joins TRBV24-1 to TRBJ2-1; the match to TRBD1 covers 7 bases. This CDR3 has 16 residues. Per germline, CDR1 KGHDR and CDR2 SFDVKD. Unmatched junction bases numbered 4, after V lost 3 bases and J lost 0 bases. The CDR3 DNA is TGTGCCACCAGTGATCCAACAGGGGACTCCTACAATGAGCAGTTCTTC. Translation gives CATSDPTGDSYNEQFF.

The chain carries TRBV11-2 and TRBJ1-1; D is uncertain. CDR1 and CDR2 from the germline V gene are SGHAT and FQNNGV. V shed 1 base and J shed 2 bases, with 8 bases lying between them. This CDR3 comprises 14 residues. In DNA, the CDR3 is TGTGCCAGCAGCTTAGTTCCGTCTAACACTGAAGCTTTCTTT. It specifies CASSLVPSNTEAFF.

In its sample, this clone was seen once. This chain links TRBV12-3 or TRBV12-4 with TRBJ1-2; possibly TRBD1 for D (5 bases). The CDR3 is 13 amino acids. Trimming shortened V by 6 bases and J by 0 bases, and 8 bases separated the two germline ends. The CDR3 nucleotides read TGTGCCAGCAGGGACATAGCTAACTATGGCTACACCTTC. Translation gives CASRDIANYGYTF.

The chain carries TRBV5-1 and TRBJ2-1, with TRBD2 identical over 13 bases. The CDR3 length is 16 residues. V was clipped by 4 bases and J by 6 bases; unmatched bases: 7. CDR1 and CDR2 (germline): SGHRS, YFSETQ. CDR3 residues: CASSPGLAGSVNEQFF. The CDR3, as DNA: TGCGCCAGCAGCCCGGGACTAGCGGGGAGTGTCAATGAGCAGTTCTTC. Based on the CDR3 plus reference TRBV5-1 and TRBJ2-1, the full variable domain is KAGVTQTPRYLIKTRGQQVTLSCSPISGHRSVSWYQQTPGQGLQFLFEYFSETQRNKGNFPGRFSGRQFSNSRSEMNVSTLELGDSALYLCASSPGLAGSVNEQFFGPGTRLTVL.